This record concerns one TCR beta chain sequence. The antigen remains unidentified. This sample stems from a study of cytomegalovirus exposure and HLA in healthy donors. Findings of the study overall: Previous analysis showed most TCR beta V segments were productive about 90% or about 30% of the time. Published work reported that the classifier diagnosed cytomegalovirus status with high specificity and sensitivity. Analysis was carried out at a later point, and it linked a missense DCLRE1C variant to TCR beta V- and J-gene trimming. According to a later analysis, donors in an Asian-associated ancestry cluster reportedly had fewer N-insertions than the roughly 660-donor mean.

Germline V gives CDR1 SGHTA, CDR2 FQGNSA. The trim removed 0 bases at V and 6 bases at J, leaving 7 bases unmatched. The CDR3 is 15 residues long. With 60 Vbeta and 13 Jbeta primers, the PCR was carried out. Clones were read by immunoSEQ multiplex PCR, and TCRdb kept only the in-frame ones, dropping some. This sample yields approximately 100,000 clones, of which around 77% are seen a single time; 9.5% to 12% belongs to the top ten. The chain employs TRBV7-2 and TRBJ1-1, with 7 nucleotides matching TRBD1. The clonotype comes from a man aged 40-49 years in good health and CMV-seropositive. The sequenced sample consisted of PBMCs. DNA of the CDR3: TGTGCCAGCAGCTTAGCCTTCCCAGGGGGACCTGAAGCTTTCTTT. Amino acid sequence: CASSLAFPGGPEAFF.